Following are 26 T cell receptor beta chains from one sample sequenced in a study of shared clonotypes between healthy human individuals. The protocol was immunoSEQ multiplex PCR, while the TCRdb copy is restricted to in-frame clones and leaves out a portion. The repertoire includes approximately 2.5 million clones, more than 85% of them detected once, and about 0.38% sits in the top ten. Source material: naive CD4+ T cells from PBMCs. Stated subset: CD45RA+ positively selected. These receptors were obtained from a man aged 18 to 29 in good health. Some clones in this sample may be carry-over from other donors' samples.

The V and J genes are TRBV5-8 and TRBJ2-4; D unresolved. Germline V gene lookup returns CDR1 SGHTS and CDR2 YDEGEE. Trimming shortened V by 5 bases and J by 16 bases, and 19 bases separated the two germline ends. The CDR3 has 12 residues. CDR3 nucleotides: TGTGCCAGCAGTTTACAGCGACTGGTCGTATACTTC. This sequence encodes CASSLQRLVVYF.

The chain carries TRBV28 and TRBJ2-1; 8 positions match TRBD2. The CDR3 has 15 amino acids. V trimming: 6 bases; J trimming: 11 bases; junction bases outside the gene matches: 15. CDR1 MDHEN and CDR2 SYDVKM come from the germline V gene. The CDR3 nucleotides read TGTGCCAGCAGCAGGAGCGGGAGAGGGAAGGGAAAGCAGTTCTTC. Residues: CASSRSGRGKGKQFF. Supplemented by reference TRBV28 and TRBJ2-1, the full variable domain reads DVKVTQSSRYLVKRTGEKVFLECVQDMDHENMFWYRQDPGLGLRLIYFSYDVKMKEKGDIPEGYSVSREKKERFSLILESASTNQTSMYLCASSRSGRGKGKQFFGPGTRLTVL.

A single count supports this clone. The chain recombines TRBV19 with TRBJ2-5, with 12 positions matching TRBD1. The length of the CDR3 is 16 residues. The V segment lost 8 bases and the J segment 6 bases; nucleotides outside the gene matches: 13. CDR1 LNHDA and CDR2 SQIVND come from the germline V gene (reference sequence). The CDR3 loop reads CASEQGRGQGAQTQYF. The DNA of the CDR3 is TGTGCCAGTGAACAGGGACGGGGACAGGGGGCGCAGACCCAGTACTTC.

The chain recombines TRBV6-1 with TRBJ2-3; 7 positions match TRBD2. The germline gives CDR1 MNHNS, CDR2 SASEGT. V was clipped by 3 bases and J by 4 bases; unmatched bases: 10. The CDR3 spans 16 residues. The CDR3 DNA reads as TGTGCCAGCAGTGACAGCGGGACGCCTGGGGCAGATACGCAGTATTTT. It is translated as CASSDSGTPGADTQYF.

The chain uses TRBV6-6 and TRBJ1-5, with a tentative D call TRBD1 (5 bases). V was cut by 6 bases and J by 2 bases, with 11 bases left in between. Germline V gene lookup returns CDR1 MNHNY and CDR2 SVGAGI (reference sequence). CDR3 length: 14 amino acids. CDR3 DNA: TGTGCCAGCAGCGGGGCCGCCGGCAATCAGCCCCAGCATTTT. This encodes CASSGAAGNQPQHF.

DNA for the CDR3: TGTGCCAGCAGCCCCGCGTCCGGAGAAGCTTTCTTT. Amino acids: CASSPASGEAFF. This chain uses TRBV7-3 with TRBJ1-1; no firm D call. V was cut by 5 bases and J by 8 bases, with 12 bases left in between. The CDR3 covers 12 residues. Germline V CDR1 and CDR2: SGHTA, FQGTGA.

The CDR3 sequence is CASSKMDSGQGRTGELFF. CDR3 sequence (DNA): TGTGCCAGCAGCAAAATGGATTCGGGGCAGGGGAGGACCGGGGAGCTGTTTTTT. The chain joins TRBV21-1 to TRBJ2-2. TRBV21-1 is a documented pseudogene. The CDR3 is made up of 18 amino acids.

The rearrangement uses TRBV10-1 and TRBJ2-3; D is unresolved. The germline V and J ends were trimmed by 11 bases and 6 bases, with 9 bases remaining between them. The length of the CDR3 is 10 residues. CDR1 and CDR2 (germline): WNHNN, SYGVQD (reference sequence). CDR3 nucleotides: TGCGCCGGCCATGGGGATACGCAGTATTTT. This codes for CAGHGDTQYF.

The DNA for the CDR3 is TGTGCCAGCAGCCAAGAGGGAGGGTCCTCCGGGGAGCTGTTTTTT. It codes for CASSQEGGSSGELFF. J is TRBJ2-2 and V is TRBV4-2, with 7 bases lining up with TRBD2. After removal of 0 bases from V and 6 bases from J, the junction contained 4 bases not matched to a gene. Germline CDR1 LGHNA, CDR2 YNFKEQ. The CDR3 is 15 residues long.

The V call is TRBV15, the J call TRBJ2-7; 8 bases are a match to TRBD1. After removal of 4 bases from V and 2 bases from J, the junction contained 10 bases not matched to a gene. This CDR3 region has 16 residues. Germline V lookup: CDR1 LNHNV, CDR2 YYDKDF (reference sequence). In DNA, the CDR3 is TGTGCCACCAGCAAGGGTTTGACAGGGGCGACCTACGAGCAGTACTTC. Protein: CATSKGLTGATYEQYF.

The chain links TRBV5-1 to TRBJ1-5; tentatively, D is TRBD1 (6 bases). The V gene lost 0 bases and the J gene lost 0 bases, with 16 bases spanning the gap. Germline values: CDR1 SGHRS, CDR2 YFSETQ. This CDR3 spans 18 amino acids. Here the CDR3 reads CASSLGGTGPYSNQPQHF. CDR3 in DNA: TGCGCCAGCAGCTTGGGGGGAACAGGGCCATATAGCAATCAGCCCCAGCATTTT.

Turning to this clone: The same CDR3 also results from other DNA sequences found in this sample. This chain joins TRBV30 and TRBJ1-3; D is ambiguous. From germline, CDR1 is GTSNPN and CDR2 SVGIG (reference sequence). The CDR3 length is 15 residues. V gave up 0 bases and J gave up 0 bases, with 9 bases separating them. The CDR3 region is CAWSVGGNSGNTIYF. CDR3 nucleotide sequence: TGTGCCTGGAGTGTAGGCGGGAACTCTGGAAACACCATATATTTT. The variable domain in full, completed from reference TRBV30 and TRBJ1-3, reads SQTIHQWPATLVQPVGSPLSLECTVEGTSNPNLYWYRQAAGRGLQLLFYSVGIGQISSEVPQNLSASRPQDRQFILSSKKLLLSDSGFYLCAWSVGGNSGNTIYFGEGSWLTVV.

The rearrangement links TRBV9 to TRBJ1-1; weak D call: TRBD1 (5 bases). The CDR3 loop spans 13 amino acids. Trimming stripped 0 bases from V and 5 bases from J, with 8 bases between. Germline lookup yields CDR1 SGDLS and CDR2 YYNGEE. CDR3 nucleotides: TGTGCCAGCAGCGTAGCTTGGGGGACTGAAGCTTTCTTT. It specifies CASSVAWGTEAFF. Full variable domain (rest looked up from reference TRBV9 and TRBJ1-1): DSGVTQTPKHLITATGQRVTLRCSPRSGDLSVYWYQQSLDQGLQFLIQYYNGEERAKGNILERFSAQQFPDLHSELNLSSLELGDSALYFCASSVAWGTEAFFGQGTRLTVV.

The V gene is TRBV18, the J gene TRBJ1-2; D not certain. V was clipped by 3 bases and J by 7 bases, with 6 bases between them. The CDR3 consists of 11 residues. Germline V lookup: CDR1 KGHSH, CDR2 LQKENI. The CDR3 DNA sequence: TGTGCCAGCTCACCCGAGAGTGGCTACACCTTC. This sequence encodes CASSPESGYTF.

As DNA, the CDR3 is TGTGCCAGCAGTTTAAGGGCAGGGGTGCATGGCTACACCTTC. Protein: CASSLRAGVHGYTF. The V call is TRBV28, the J call TRBJ1-2; TRBD1 is a possible D gene (6 bases). Germline CDR1 and CDR2: MDHEN and SYDVKM. The V end was cut by 2 bases, the J end by 6 bases, with 13 bases between. The CDR3 length is 14 residues.

With regard to this clone: This CDR3 is also generated by other DNA sequences in the sample. The chain combines TRBV7-3 with TRBJ2-6, with D unresolved. The V gene lost 0 bases and the J gene lost 0 bases, with 6 bases spanning the gap. CDR1 is SGHTA, CDR2 FQGTGA, per germline. The CDR3 sequence is 16 residues long. In DNA form, the CDR3 reads TGTGCCAGCAGCTTAACCGGCGGCTCTGGGGCCAACGTCCTGACTTTC. As protein: CASSLTGGSGANVLTF.

This rearrangement joins TRBV6-1 to TRBJ1-5, with 7 bases matching TRBD1. Germline trimming cut 5 bases from V and 3 bases from J; bases unmatched to any gene: 7. This CDR3 contains 15 residues. CDR1 and CDR2 from the germline V gene are MNHNS and SASEGT. The CDR3 nucleotides are TGTGCCAGCAGTCAGTTTGGGACAGTCAATCAGCCCCAGCATTTT. It translates to CASSQFGTVNQPQHF.

This clone appeared a single time. This rearrangement joins TRBV7-2 to TRBJ2-1; 9 bases are shared with TRBD2. The CDR3 is 13 residues long. The V gene's germline CDR1 is SGHTA and CDR2 FQGNSA. Losses at the gene ends were 7 bases for V and 4 bases for J; bases not matched to a gene: 2. Written as DNA, the CDR3 is TGTGCCAGCATTAGCGGGGGATACAATGAGCAGTTCTTC. It codes for CASISGGYNEQFF. Using reference TRBV7-2 and TRBJ2-1 for the parts outside the CDR3, the full variable domain is GAGVSQSPSNKVTEKGKDVELRCDPISGHTALYWYRQSLGQGLEFLIYFQGNSAPDKSGLPSDRFSAERTGGSVSTLTIQRTQQEDSAVYLCASISGGYNEQFFGPGTRLTVL.

The V gene is TRBV5-4, the J gene TRBJ2-6; the D gene is possibly TRBD2 (5 bases). The germline V and J ends were trimmed by 4 bases and 2 bases, with 10 bases remaining between them. The CDR3 runs 15 residues. Germline CDR1 is SGHNT and CDR2 is YYREEE (reference sequence). Here the CDR3 reads CASSPGSAGANVLTF. CDR3 sequence (DNA): TGTGCCAGCAGCCCGGGGTCGGCTGGGGCCAACGTCCTGACTTTC.

The V call is TRBV6-6, the J call TRBJ2-7, with 8 bases that match TRBD1. CDR3 length: 16 amino acids. The J segment lost 3 bases and the V segment lost 0 bases, leaving 7 bases of the junction unmatched. Germline-derived CDR1 and CDR2 are MNHNY and SVGAGI (reference sequence). CDR3 loop: CASSYSGGQAGYEQYF. In nucleotides, the CDR3 is TGTGCCAGCAGTTACTCGGGGGGACAGGCTGGCTACGAGCAGTACTTC.

The chain uses TRBV5-1 and TRBJ2-5; 13 bases align to TRBD2. The CDR3 totals 18 residues. Germline-derived CDR1 and CDR2 are SGHRS and YFSETQ. The V and J ends lost 1 base and 5 bases, in that order; junction bases with no gene match: 11. The CDR3: CASSLRGTSGNRAETQYF. The CDR3 coding sequence is TGCGCCAGCAGCTTGCGTGGGACTAGCGGGAACAGAGCGGAGACCCAGTACTTC. The full variable domain, with the rest looked up from reference TRBV5-1 and TRBJ2-5, is KAGVTQTPRYLIKTRGQQVTLSCSPISGHRSVSWYQQTPGQGLQFLFEYFSETQRNKGNFPGRFSGRQFSNSRSEMNVSTLELGDSALYLCASSLRGTSGNRAETQYFGPGTRLLVL.

This chain joins TRBV27 and TRBJ2-7; possible D gene TRBD2, 6 bases. The CDR3 runs to 17 residues. Trimming left V 2 bases short and J 6 bases short, with 23 bases between. Germline loops: CDR1 MNHEY, CDR2 SMNVEV (reference sequence). The CDR3 here is CASSLSYPLPRDSEQYF. The CDR3 bases are TGTGCCAGCAGTTTAAGTTACCCTCTTCCGAGGGACTCCGAGCAGTACTTC.

The table lists this clone with a count of one. The genes are TRBV6-5 and TRBJ2-5; maybe TRBD1 (5 bases). The end of the DNA is better explained by TRBJ2-7, so the J call may be wrong. Germline CDR1 and CDR2: MNHEY and SVGAGI. This CDR3 is 14 amino acids long. CDR3 sequence (DNA): TGTGCCAGCACCCGCGACAGATCCACCACCGAGCAGTACTTC. The encoded protein is CASTRDRSTTEQYF.

This clone has a single count. The chain carries TRBV28 and TRBJ2-2; D is ambiguous. This CDR3 has 11 residues. Looked up from germline, CDR1 is MDHEN and CDR2 is SYDVKM. V lost 6 bases to trimming and J lost 6 bases, with 5 bases between them. The CDR3 loop reads CASREAGELFF. In DNA, the CDR3 is TGTGCCAGCAGGGAAGCCGGGGAGCTGTTTTTT.

The rearrangement uses TRBV7-2 and TRBJ2-3; 11 bases match TRBD2. CDR1 and CDR2 from the germline V gene are SGHTA and FQGNSA. V shed 5 bases and J 5 bases; nucleotides not matched to a gene: 3. CDR3 length equals 14 residues. The CDR3 protein is CASSPGLAVDTQYF. The CDR3 region has the DNA TGTGCCAGCAGCCCGGGACTAGCGGTAGATACGCAGTATTTT.

V gene TRBV5-5 combines with J gene TRBJ1-3; D remains unclear. Germline V gene data show CDR1 as SGHKS and CDR2 as YYEKEE (reference sequence). The CDR3 has 13 residues. Trimming left V 7 bases short and J 0 bases short, with 8 bases between. CDR3 DNA: TGTGCCAGCGGCCTTGACTCTGGAAACACCATATATTTT. Protein: CASGLDSGNTIYF.